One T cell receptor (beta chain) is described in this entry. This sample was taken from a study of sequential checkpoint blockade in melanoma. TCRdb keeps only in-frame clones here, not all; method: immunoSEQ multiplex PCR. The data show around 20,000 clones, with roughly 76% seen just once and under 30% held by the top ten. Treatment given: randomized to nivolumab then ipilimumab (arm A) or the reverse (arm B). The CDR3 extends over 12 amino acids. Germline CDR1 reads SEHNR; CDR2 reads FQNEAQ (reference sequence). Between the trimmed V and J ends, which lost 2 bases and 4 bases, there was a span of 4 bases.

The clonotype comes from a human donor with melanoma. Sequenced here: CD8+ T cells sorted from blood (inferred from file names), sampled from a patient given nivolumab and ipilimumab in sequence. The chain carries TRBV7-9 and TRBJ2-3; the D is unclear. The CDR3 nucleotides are TGTGCCAGCAGCTTATCGGCAGATACGCAGTATTTT. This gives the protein CASSLSADTQYF.